Below, one T cell receptor (beta chain) is given with its context. This sample was taken from a study of blood T cell repertoires in COVID-19. Overall study context: Samples of COVID-19 (acute and convalescent) were obtained from the United States, Italy and Spain. In each case, the material was cDNA or gDNA derived from T cells, B-cell-depleted T cells, or PBMCs.

In the original analysis: The assay estimated nucleated cells by amplifying reference gene primers. TCRdb keeps only in-frame clones here, not all; method: immunoSEQ multiplex PCR. The V and J calls and clone size come from that table; D and trimming were worked out from the DNA. The repertoire holds tens of thousands of clones, with more than 65% as singletons. The CDR3 consists of 16 residues. V dropped 5 bases and J dropped 4; count of bases not matched to a gene: 11. Germline lookup yields CDR1 SGHVS and CDR2 FNYEAQ. The specimen sequenced was peripheral blood. The sequence came from a human donor in a cohort sampled during active COVID-19. The chain joins TRBV7-6 to TRBJ2-3; 8 nucleotides match TRBD2. CDR3 residues: CASSAAGGRLADTQYF. CDR3 in DNA: TGTGCCAGCAGCGCCGCAGGCGGGAGGCTTGCAGATACGCAGTATTTT. The entire variable domain, with the rest obtained from reference TRBV7-6 and TRBJ2-3, is as follows: GAGVSQSPRYKVTKRGQDVALRCDPISGHVSLYWYRQALGQGPEFLTYFNYEAQQDKSGLPNDRFSAERPEGSISTLTIQRTEQRDSAMYRCASSAAGGRLADTQYFGPGTRLTVL.